This T cell receptor (beta chain) was sequenced in a study of blood T cell repertoires in COVID-19. Overall study context: Sources were T cells, B-cell-depleted T cells, or PBMCs; the material itself was cDNA or gDNA.

In the authors' workflow: Reference gene primer amplification gave nucleated cell count estimates. Here immunoSEQ multiplex PCR was the method, and the copy in TCRdb shows in-frame clones only, minus some. V and J calls and clone size come straight from that table; D and trimming were deduced from the DNA. The top ten clones hold 2% to 2.5% of a sample with around 73,000 clones, roughly three quarters of them seen once. Seattle enrolled patients during active infection and tracked them longitudinally. Germline CDR1 MNHEY, CDR2 SMNVEV (reference sequence). The CDR3 has 16 residues. With V trimmed by 8 bases and J by 1 base, 10 bases remained unmatched.

The V gene is TRBV27, the J gene TRBJ2-3; 9 bases are shared with TRBD1. Sequencing was done on a sample of peripheral blood. The sequence derives from a man between 65 and 85 years old with COVID-19, enrolled during active disease. The CDR3 sequence is CASGRTQGAGTDTQYF. The CDR3 DNA sequence: TGTGCCAGCGGTAGGACACAGGGGGCGGGCACAGATACGCAGTATTTT.